The present T cell receptor beta chain was sequenced within a study of blood T cell repertoires in acute mononucleosis (dated by TCRdb to the early 2020s). In the study overall: Acute-phase samples, which represented the primary response, were collected within 2 weeks of symptom onset. Mean blood EBV load was roughly 3.7 log10 genome copies per million B cells during acute infection and around 2.5 at convalescence. During acute infection, mean YVL-BR-specific and GLC-BM-specific cells made up about 2% and 1% of blood CD8 T cells. General study outcomes and caveats: Just 8.5% to 9% of the unique acute clonotypes remained in convalescence, but these persisting clonotypes accounted for most of the response, and new, diverse de novo clonotypes seemingly replaced the other acute clonotypes. With only a few donors in the cohort, group averages were based on very few individuals. The low acute-to-convalescent clonotype overlap might be partly explained by sampling error, because only a fraction of each donor's blood was analyzed. In TCR repertoire selection for BRLF1 (YVL-BR), TCRalpha CDR3 motifs had a dominant role, while TCRbeta had a minimal role.

For TCR profiling, total RNA from at least 8,000 sorted tetramer+ CD8 T cells was reverse transcribed into cDNA. PCR with primers that anneal to V and J regions amplified CDR3 regions and added unique molecular identifiers to track templates. Profiling of the TCRalpha and TCRbeta chains was done on the immunoSEQ platform, including the sequencing and error-correction standards of that platform. Per the authors' processing: Clonal copy numbers were corrected for sequencing and PCR errors, and CDR3s were defined per IMGT conventions. Analysis was restricted to productive rearrangements and performed with immunoSEQ Analyzer versions 2.0 and 3.0, while gene-pairing frequencies underwent further processing in Microsoft Excel. Circos plots were used to display V-J pairings, and MEME together with a custom motifSearch program was used to find CDR3 motifs. The probability of generation of TCR sequences was calculated using the OLGA algorithm. A clonotype seen at both visits was called persistent, a clonotype seen only at the acute visit was called nonpersistent, and a clonotype seen only at convalescence was called de novo. An amino acid clonotype used by more than one donor was defined as a public TCR. TCRdb's version of the immuneACCESS table is confined to in-frame rearrangements and falls short of the full clone set. An unresolved V gene accounts for under half of the shortfall where checked; the remainder is of unknown origin. That table gives V, J and clone size, and the DNA gave D and trimming. Across this sample there are some 2,000 clones, with about 32% seen only once. The ten largest clonotypes hold approximately 67% of the sample.

With respect to this clone: Germline is not matched at one junction end, which may reflect a read error.

The CDR3 goes from the cysteine to the phenylalanine over 17 residues. Only CDR3 DNA remains: 51 bases, in frame from the first base. The germline V gene provides CDR1 ENHRY and CDR2 SYGVKD. Interpreted using the paper, the time point label stands for: acute infectious mononucleosis, at clinical presentation within 2 weeks of symptom onset (visit 1). Over the course of primary infection, this study followed CD8 T cell responses against two immunodominant EBV epitopes, BRLF1 109 (YVL-BR) and BMLF1 280 (GLC-BM). A positive serum heterophile antibody test together with EBV viral capsid antigen-specific IgM pointed to primary EBV infection. Total CD8 T cells were first enriched from PBMCs by magnetic positive selection (MACS). A FACSAria III was used to sort live CD3+ CD8+ tetramer+ cells to over 85% purity. Cells were sorted with a PE-conjugated tetramer loaded with the BRLF1 109-117 peptide. Directly ex vivo after tetramer sorting, the TCR repertoires of EBV epitope-specific CD8 T cells were deep-sequenced at acute infection and at convalescence. Three people aged about 18 to 30 with clinical acute infectious mononucleosis and laboratory evidence of primary EBV infection were used as donors. Heparinized peripheral blood was drawn at clinical presentation with mononucleosis symptoms and was drawn again about 6 months later. Ficoll-Paque density gradient centrifugation was used to isolate PBMCs.

The TCR was taken from a man between 18 and 29 years old with infectious mononucleosis caused by EBV. The sample consisted of EBV YVL epitope tetramer+ CD8+ T cells sorted from PBMCs, taken during acute infectious mononucleosis. The sample's cell subset or site label, in plain terms: CD8 T cells binding a tetramer with EBV BRLF1 109-117 peptide (YVL-BR). This sequence uses TRBV10-3 and TRBJ2-3; 8 nucleotides in the junction match TRBD2. The CDR3 has the sequence CASSSSTSEAFTDTQYF. The DNA reads TGTGCCAGCAGTTCATCGACTAGCGAGGCCTTCACAGATACGCAGTATTTT.